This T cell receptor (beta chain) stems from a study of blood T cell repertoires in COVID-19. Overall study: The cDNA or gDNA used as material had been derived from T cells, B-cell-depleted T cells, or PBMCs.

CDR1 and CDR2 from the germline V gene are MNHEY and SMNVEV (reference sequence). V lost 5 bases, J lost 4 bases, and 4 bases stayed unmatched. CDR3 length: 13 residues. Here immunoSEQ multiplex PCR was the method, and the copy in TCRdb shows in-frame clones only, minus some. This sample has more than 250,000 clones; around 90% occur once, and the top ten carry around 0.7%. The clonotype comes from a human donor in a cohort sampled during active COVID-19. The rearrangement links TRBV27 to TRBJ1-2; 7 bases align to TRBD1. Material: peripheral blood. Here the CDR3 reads CASSHGTAYGYTF. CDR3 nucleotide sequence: TGTGCCAGCAGTCACGGGACAGCCTATGGCTACACCTTC.